This T cell receptor beta chain is from a study of post-analysis software for immune sequencing data. Study overall: Disease courses included relapsing-remitting, secondary progressive and progressive-relapsing multiple sclerosis. Findings of the study overall: Patients carried four or five TRBV segments more frequently than controls did, and TRBV5-6, TRBV5-1 and TRBV20-1 were among them. Strong co-clustering by F measure linked samples that shared a preparation batch. Diversity measured as normalized Chao1 was significantly lower in multiple sclerosis patients than in controls.

A note on this clonotype: Its antigen is unknown.

V shed 3 bases, J shed 4 bases, and the junction held 9 bases outside the gene matches. This CDR3 comprises 15 residues. CDR1 and CDR2 from the germline V gene are SQVTM and ANQGSEA. The TCR beta cDNA libraries contained unique molecular identifiers. Researchers reported approximately 480,000 cDNA molecules coming from around 1 to 10 million T cells. A single record per CDR3 protein comes from TCRdb applying MiXCR to the PCR reads. This sample yields more than 450,000 distinct CDR3 sequences, of which about 40% are seen a single time; about 1.5% belongs to the top ten. This rearrangement joins TRBV29-1 to TRBJ2-5, with 9 nucleotides matching TRBD2. Material for sequencing was blood. The sequence came from a girl between 5 and 17 years old with multiple sclerosis. The CDR3 protein is CSVDGGTSLGETQYF. In DNA form, the CDR3 reads TGCAGCGTTGACGGCGGGACTAGCCTAGGAGAGACCCAGTACTTC. The full variable domain, with the rest looked up from reference TRBV29-1 and TRBJ2-5, is SAVISQKPSRDICQRGTSLTIQCQVDSQVTMMFWYRQQPGQSLTLIATANQGSEATYESGFVIDKFPISRPNLTFSTLTVSNMSPEDSSIYLCSVDGGTSLGETQYFGPGTRLLVL.